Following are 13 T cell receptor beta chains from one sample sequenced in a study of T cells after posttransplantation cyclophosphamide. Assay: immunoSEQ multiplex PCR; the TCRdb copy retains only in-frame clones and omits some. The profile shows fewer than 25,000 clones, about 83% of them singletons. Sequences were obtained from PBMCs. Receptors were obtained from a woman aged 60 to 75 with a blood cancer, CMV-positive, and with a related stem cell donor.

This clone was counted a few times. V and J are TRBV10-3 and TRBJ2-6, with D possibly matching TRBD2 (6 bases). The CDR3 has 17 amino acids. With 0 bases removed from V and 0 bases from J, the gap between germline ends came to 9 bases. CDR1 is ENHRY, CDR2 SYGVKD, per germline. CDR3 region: CAISESEGSSGANVLTF. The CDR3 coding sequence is TGTGCCATCAGTGAGTCGGAGGGTAGCTCTGGGGCCAACGTCCTGACTTTC.

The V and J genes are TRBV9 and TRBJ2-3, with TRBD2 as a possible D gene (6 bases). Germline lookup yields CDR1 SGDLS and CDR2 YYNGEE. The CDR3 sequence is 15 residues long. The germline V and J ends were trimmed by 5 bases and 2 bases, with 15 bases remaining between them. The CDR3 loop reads CASRAAGLLTDTQYF. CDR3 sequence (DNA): TGTGCCAGCAGAGCTGCGGGACTTCTCACAGATACGCAGTATTTT.

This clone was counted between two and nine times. In DNA form, the CDR3 reads TGCGCCAGCAGCCAAGAGGGGGTACTAGCGGGAGGTTCGGATGAGCAGTTCTTC. Protein: CASSQEGVLAGGSDEQFF. The rearrangement joins TRBV4-1 to TRBJ2-1, with 12 bases fitting TRBD2. This CDR3 region has 18 residues. Germline V lookup: CDR1 MGHRA, CDR2 YSYEKL. V dropped 0 bases and J dropped 8; count of bases not matched to a gene: 11.

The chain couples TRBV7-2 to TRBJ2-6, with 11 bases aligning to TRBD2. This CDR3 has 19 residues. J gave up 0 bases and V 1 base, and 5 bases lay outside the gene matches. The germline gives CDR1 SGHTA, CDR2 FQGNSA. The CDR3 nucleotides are TGTGCCAGCAGCTTAGAGATTAGCGGGAGGGCCTCTGGGGCCAACGTCCTGACTTTC. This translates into CASSLEISGRASGANVLTF.

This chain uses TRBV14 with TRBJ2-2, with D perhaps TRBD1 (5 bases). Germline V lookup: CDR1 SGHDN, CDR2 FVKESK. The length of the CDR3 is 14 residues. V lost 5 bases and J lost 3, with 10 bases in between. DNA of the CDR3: TGTGCCAGCAGCTCCAGGGCGGACACCGGGGAGCTGTTTTTT. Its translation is CASSSRADTGELFF.

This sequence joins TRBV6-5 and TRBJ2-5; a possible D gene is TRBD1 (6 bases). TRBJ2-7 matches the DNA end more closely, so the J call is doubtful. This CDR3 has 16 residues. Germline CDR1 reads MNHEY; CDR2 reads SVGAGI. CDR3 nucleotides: TGTGCCAGCAGTTCCGCTCTCGACAGGCGCTCCTACGAGCAGTACTTC. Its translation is CASSSALDRRSYEQYF.

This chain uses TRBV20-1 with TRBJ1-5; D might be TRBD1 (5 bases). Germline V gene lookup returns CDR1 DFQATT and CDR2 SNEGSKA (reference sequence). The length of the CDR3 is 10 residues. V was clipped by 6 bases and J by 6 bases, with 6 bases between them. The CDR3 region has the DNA TGCAGTGCGGGGGGTCAGCCCCAGCATTTT. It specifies CSAGGQPQHF.

CDR3 in amino acids: CASTPEPMTDLWDEQYF. The CDR3 nucleotides are TGTGCCAGCACCCCAGAGCCCATGACTGACCTGTGGGACGAGCAGTACTTC. The V call is TRBV21-1, the J call TRBJ2-7; the table assigns TRBD2, which was not confirmed against the DNA. TRBV21-1 is tagged as a pseudogene. CDR3 size: 17 residues.

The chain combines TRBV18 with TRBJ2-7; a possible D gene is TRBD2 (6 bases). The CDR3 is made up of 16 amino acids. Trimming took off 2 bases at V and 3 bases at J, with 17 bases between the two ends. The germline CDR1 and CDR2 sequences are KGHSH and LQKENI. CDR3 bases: TGTGCCAGCTCACCATCCCCTGCGGGGTTTAACTACGAGCAGTACTTC. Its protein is CASSPSPAGFNYEQYF.

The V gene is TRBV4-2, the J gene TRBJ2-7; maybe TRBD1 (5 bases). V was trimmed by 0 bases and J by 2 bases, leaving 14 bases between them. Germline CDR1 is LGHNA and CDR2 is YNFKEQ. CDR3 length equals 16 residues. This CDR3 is CASSQESRESAYEQYF. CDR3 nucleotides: TGTGCCAGCAGCCAAGAGTCCAGGGAAAGCGCCTACGAGCAGTACTTC.

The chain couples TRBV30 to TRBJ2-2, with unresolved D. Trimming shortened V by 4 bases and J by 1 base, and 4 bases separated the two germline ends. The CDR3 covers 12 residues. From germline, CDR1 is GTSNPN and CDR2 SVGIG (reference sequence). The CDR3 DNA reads TGTGCCTGGACAGGGAACACCGGGGAGCTGTTTTTT. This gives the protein CAWTGNTGELFF.

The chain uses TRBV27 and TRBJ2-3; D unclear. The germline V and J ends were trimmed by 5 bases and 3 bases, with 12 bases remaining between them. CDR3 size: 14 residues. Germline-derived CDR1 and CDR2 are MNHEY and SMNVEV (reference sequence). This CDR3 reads CASSPLESTDTQYF. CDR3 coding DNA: TGTGCCAGCAGTCCGTTGGAGAGTACAGATACGCAGTATTTT.

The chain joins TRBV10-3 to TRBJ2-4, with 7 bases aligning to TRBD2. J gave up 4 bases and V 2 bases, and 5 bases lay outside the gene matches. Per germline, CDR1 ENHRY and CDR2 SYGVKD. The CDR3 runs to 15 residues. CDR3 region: CAISEGDYRKNIQYF. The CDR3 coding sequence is TGTGCCATCAGTGAGGGGGACTACCGAAAAAACATTCAGTACTTC.